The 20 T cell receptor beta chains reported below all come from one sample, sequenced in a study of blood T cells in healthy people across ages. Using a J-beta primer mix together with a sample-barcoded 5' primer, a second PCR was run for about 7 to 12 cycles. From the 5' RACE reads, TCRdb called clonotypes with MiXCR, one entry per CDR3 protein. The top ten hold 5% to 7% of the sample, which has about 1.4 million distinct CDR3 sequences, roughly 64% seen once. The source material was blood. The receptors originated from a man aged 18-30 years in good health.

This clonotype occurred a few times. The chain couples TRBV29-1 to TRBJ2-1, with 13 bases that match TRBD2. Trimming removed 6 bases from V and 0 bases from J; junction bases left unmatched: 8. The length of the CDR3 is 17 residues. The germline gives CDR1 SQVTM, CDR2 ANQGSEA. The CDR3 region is CSVLTSGGMSSYNEQFF. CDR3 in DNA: TGCAGCGTCTTGACTAGCGGGGGGATGAGCTCCTACAATGAGCAGTTCTTC.

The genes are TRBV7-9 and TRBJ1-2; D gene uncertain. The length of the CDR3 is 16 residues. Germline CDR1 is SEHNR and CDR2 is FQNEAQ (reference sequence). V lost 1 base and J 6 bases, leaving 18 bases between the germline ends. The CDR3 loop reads CASSLGVRLVPDGYTF. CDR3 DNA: TGTGCCAGCAGCTTAGGAGTCAGACTCGTTCCCGATGGCTACACCTTC.

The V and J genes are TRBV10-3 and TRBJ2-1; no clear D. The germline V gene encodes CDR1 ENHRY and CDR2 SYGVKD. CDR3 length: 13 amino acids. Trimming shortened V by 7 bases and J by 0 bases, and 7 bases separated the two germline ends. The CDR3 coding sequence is TGTGCCATCACCCCGAGCTCCTACAATGAGCAGTTCTTC. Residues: CAITPSSYNEQFF.

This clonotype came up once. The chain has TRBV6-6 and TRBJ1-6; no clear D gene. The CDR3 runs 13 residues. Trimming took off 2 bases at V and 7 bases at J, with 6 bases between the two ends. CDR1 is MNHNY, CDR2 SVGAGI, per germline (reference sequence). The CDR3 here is CASSYHENSPLHF. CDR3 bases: TGTGCCAGCAGTTACCATGAGAATTCACCCCTCCACTTT.

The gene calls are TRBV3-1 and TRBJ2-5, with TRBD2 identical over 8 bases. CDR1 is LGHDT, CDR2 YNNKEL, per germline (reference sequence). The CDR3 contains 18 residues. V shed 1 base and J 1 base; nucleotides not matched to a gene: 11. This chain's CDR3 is CASSQVWASGLGQETQYF. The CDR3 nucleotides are TGTGCCAGCAGCCAAGTCTGGGCTAGCGGGCTTGGCCAAGAGACCCAGTACTTC.

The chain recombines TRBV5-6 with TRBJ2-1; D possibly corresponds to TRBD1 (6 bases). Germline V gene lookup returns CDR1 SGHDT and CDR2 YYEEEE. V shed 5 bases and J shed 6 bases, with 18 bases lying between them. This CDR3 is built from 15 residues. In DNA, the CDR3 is TGTGCCAGCAGATTAGGACAACAGGGCATCAATGAGCAGTTCTTC. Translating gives CASRLGQQGINEQFF.

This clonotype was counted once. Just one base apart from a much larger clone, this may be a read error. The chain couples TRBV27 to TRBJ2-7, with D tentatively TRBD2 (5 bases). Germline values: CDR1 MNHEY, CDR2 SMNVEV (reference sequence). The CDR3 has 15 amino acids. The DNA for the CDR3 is TGTGCCAGCAGTTTGAGCGGAGGATTCTCCTACGAGCAGCACTTC. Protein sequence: CASSLSGGFSYEQHF.

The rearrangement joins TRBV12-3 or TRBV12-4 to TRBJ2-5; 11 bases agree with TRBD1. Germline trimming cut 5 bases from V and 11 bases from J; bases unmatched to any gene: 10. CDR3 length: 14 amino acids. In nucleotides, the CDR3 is TGTGCCAGCAGTCCGAGGGACAGGGGGAATGAGCAGTACTTC. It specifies CASSPRDRGNEQYF.

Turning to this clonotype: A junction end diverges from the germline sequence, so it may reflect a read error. The DNA of the CDR3 is TGTGCCCGCAGCCAAGGTAGCGGGGGGTCTCGGGAGACCCAGTACTTC. Amino acid sequence: CARSQGSGGSRETQYF. The gene calls are TRBV4-2 and TRBJ2-7, with 10 bases identical to TRBD2. TRBJ2-5 explains the end of the DNA better; the J call may be wrong. The CDR3 runs to 16 residues. Germline V gene data show CDR1 as LGHNA and CDR2 as YNFKEQ.

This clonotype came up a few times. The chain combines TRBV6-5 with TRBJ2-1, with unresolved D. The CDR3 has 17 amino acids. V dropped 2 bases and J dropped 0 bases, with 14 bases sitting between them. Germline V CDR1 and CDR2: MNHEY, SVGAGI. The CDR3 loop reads CASSYDAVSSSYNEQFF. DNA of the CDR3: TGTGCCAGCAGTTACGACGCCGTATCTAGCTCCTACAATGAGCAGTTCTTC.

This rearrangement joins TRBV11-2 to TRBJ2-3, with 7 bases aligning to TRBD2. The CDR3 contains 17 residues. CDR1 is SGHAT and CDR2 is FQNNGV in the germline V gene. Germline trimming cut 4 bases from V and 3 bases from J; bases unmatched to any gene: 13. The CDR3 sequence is CASSYPVGAGLTDTQYF. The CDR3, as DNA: TGTGCCAGCAGCTACCCGGTAGGAGCGGGACTAACAGATACGCAGTATTTT.

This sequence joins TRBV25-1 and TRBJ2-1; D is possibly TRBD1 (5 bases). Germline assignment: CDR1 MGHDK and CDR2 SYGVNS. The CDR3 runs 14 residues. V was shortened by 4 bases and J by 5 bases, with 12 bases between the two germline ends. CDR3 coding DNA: TGTGCCAGCAGTGGGCAGGGTGACCACAATGAGCAGTTCTTC. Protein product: CASSGQGDHNEQFF.

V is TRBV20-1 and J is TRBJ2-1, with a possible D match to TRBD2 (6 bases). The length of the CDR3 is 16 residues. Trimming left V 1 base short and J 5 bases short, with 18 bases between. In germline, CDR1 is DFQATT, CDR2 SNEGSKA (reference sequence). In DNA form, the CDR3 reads TGCAGTGCTAGAGGTGATGGGGAGGTCACTCACAATGAGCAGTTCTTC. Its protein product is CSARGDGEVTHNEQFF.

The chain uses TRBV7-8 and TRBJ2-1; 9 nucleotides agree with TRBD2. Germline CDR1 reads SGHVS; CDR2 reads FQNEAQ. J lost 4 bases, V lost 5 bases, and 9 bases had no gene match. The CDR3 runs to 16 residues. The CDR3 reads CASSLKPSGTYNEQFF. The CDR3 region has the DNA TGTGCCAGCAGCCTTAAACCTAGCGGGACTTACAATGAGCAGTTCTTC.

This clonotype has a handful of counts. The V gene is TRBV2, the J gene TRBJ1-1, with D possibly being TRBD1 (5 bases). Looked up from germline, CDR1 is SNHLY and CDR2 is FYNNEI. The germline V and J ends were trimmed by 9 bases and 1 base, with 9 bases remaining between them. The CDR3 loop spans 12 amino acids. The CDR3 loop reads CASRDGNTEAFF. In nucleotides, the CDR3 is TGTGCCAGTAGGGACGGGAACACTGAAGCTTTCTTT.

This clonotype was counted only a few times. The CDR3 nucleotides are TGTGCCAGCAGCCACCAGCCTGCAACTAATGAAAAACTGTTTTTT. This gives the protein CASSHQPATNEKLFF. The chain couples TRBV7-2 to TRBJ1-4; D call uncertain. The CDR3 is 15 residues long. With 5 bases removed from V and 0 bases from J, the gap between germline ends came to 10 bases. The germline V gene encodes CDR1 SGHTA and CDR2 FQGNSA.

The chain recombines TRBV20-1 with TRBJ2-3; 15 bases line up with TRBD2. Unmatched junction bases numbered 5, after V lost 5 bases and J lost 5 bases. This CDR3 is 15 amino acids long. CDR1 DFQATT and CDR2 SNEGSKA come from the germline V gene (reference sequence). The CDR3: CSASRTSGGEDTQYF. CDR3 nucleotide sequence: TGCAGTGCTTCACGGACTAGCGGGGGGGAAGATACGCAGTATTTT.

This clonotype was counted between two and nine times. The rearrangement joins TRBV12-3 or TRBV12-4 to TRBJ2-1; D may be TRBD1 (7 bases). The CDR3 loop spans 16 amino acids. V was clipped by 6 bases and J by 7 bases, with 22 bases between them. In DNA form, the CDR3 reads TGTGCCAGCAGGATCCCTGTCGCAGGGGGGAAGAATGAGCAGTTCTTC. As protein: CASRIPVAGGKNEQFF.

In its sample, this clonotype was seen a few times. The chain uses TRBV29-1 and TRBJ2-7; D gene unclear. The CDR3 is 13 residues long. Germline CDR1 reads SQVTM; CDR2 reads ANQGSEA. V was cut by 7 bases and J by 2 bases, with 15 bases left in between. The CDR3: CSAGDGVPYEQYF. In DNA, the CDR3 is TGCAGCGCTGGGGATGGCGTGCCCTACGAGCAGTACTTC.

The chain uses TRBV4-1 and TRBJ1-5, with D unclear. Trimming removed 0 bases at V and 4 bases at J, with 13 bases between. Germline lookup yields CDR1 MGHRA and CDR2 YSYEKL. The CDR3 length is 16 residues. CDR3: CASSQDGGRDNQPQHF. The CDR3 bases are TGCGCCAGCAGCCAAGATGGAGGCAGAGATAATCAGCCCCAGCATTTT.